The 21 T cell receptor beta chains below come from one sample, sequenced in a study of regulatory T cells in long-lasting Graves disease. Construction of TCR beta libraries relied on iRepertoire HTBI primers and on Arm-PCR targeting CDR3 regions. One entry per CDR3 protein, called by TCRdb with MiXCR from the multiplex PCR reads. The sample has 440,000 or so distinct CDR3 sequences, approximately 16% seen once. The time point: newly diagnosed GD, antithyroid drugs for less than 3 months. The TCR library was made from RNA extracted from PBMCs. The sample also formed part of further work on T cells in Graves' hyperthyroidism and ophthalmopathy.

The specimen comprised peripheral blood mononuclear cells (PBMCs), sampled at new diagnosis, from a patient treated with antithyroid drugs. The receptor set was obtained from a woman between 25 and 40 years old with Graves disease.

The rearrangement uses TRBV9 and TRBJ2-7; no definite D call. The CDR3 is 15 amino acids. The germline V gene encodes CDR1 SGDLS and CDR2 YYNGEE. V was clipped by 0 bases and J by 3 bases, with 13 bases between them. CDR3 in amino acids: CASSVDSDTIYEQYF. The CDR3 nucleotides are TGTGCCAGCAGCGTAGACAGCGATACAATCTACGAGCAGTACTTC.

This clonotype came up many times. The rearrangement uses TRBV3-1 and TRBJ1-5; 7 bases fit TRBD1. This CDR3 has 14 residues. Germline V lookup: CDR1 LGHDT, CDR2 YNNKEL (reference sequence). Losses at the gene ends were 1 base for V and 7 bases for J; bases not matched to a gene: 4. CDR3 in amino acids: CASSQAGGGQPQHF. The CDR3 region has the DNA TGTGCCAGCAGCCAAGCAGGGGGTGGGCAGCCCCAGCATTTT.

This clonotype came up many times. J is TRBJ2-3 and V is TRBV28; 9 bases map to TRBD1. The germline V gene encodes CDR1 MDHEN and CDR2 SYDVKM. The trim removed 2 bases at V and 3 bases at J, leaving 9 bases unmatched. The CDR3 length is 17 residues. The CDR3 DNA reads as TGTGCCAGCAGTTTAGCTAGGGACAGGGTGGGAACAGATACGCAGTATTTT. Encoded protein: CASSLARDRVGTDTQYF.

This clonotype was counted ten times or more. V is TRBV18 and J is TRBJ2-2; tentatively, D is TRBD2 (6 bases). CDR3 length equals 15 residues. Per germline, CDR1 KGHSH and CDR2 LQKENI. V was clipped by 3 bases and J by 3 bases, with 11 bases between them. The CDR3 reads CASSPGTGHTGELFF. CDR3 nucleotides: TGTGCCAGCTCACCCGGGACTGGCCACACCGGGGAGCTGTTTTTT.

The table lists this clonotype with a few counts. The V and J genes are TRBV27 and TRBJ1-1, with 7 bases matching TRBD1. CDR3 length: 13 residues. Germline CDR1 reads MNHEY; CDR2 reads SMNVEV (reference sequence). V gave up 7 bases and J gave up 6 bases; unmatched junction bases: 8. CDR3 sequence: CASILQGRPEAFF. The CDR3 DNA follows: TGTGCCAGCATTCTACAGGGGCGGCCTGAAGCTTTCTTT.

To note about this clonotype: A much more abundant neighbour one base away suggests this may be a read error. CDR3 DNA: TGTGCCGGCAGTCACCGGGACAGGGGAGGTGAAAAACTGTTTTTT. It encodes CAGSHRDRGGEKLFF. The rearrangement uses TRBV6-1 and TRBJ1-4; 10 nucleotides agree with TRBD1. Germline values: CDR1 MNHNS, CDR2 SASEGT. The CDR3 extends over 15 amino acids.

This clonotype was counted a few times. The chain carries TRBV28 and TRBJ1-5; TRBD1 matches 7 bases. Germline values: CDR1 MDHEN, CDR2 SYDVKM. V gave up 3 bases and J gave up 7 bases; unmatched junction bases: 6. This CDR3 spans 14 amino acids. This CDR3 is CASSFRTGLQPQHF. DNA for the CDR3: TGTGCCAGCAGTTTTCGGACAGGTTTACAGCCCCAGCATTTT.

In this sample, this clonotype turned up many times. V is TRBV13 and J is TRBJ1-4; the match to TRBD1 covers 11 bases. V lost 4 bases to trimming and J lost 0 bases; unmatched junction nucleotides: 10. CDR1 and CDR2 from the germline V gene are PRHDT and FYEKMQ (reference sequence). CDR3 length: 19 residues. CDR3 sequence: CASSSRDRGEAATNEKLFF. The CDR3 DNA reads as TGTGCCAGCAGCTCCCGGGACAGGGGGGAGGCCGCAACTAATGAAAAACTGTTTTTT. Complete variable domain (other parts from reference TRBV13 and TRBJ1-4): AAGVIQSPRHLIKEKRETATLKCYPIPRHDTVYWYQQGPGQDPQFLISFYEKMQSDKGSIPDRFSAQQFSDYHSELNMSSLELGDSALYFCASSSRDRGEAATNEKLFFGSGTQLSVL.

The V and J genes are TRBV20-1 and TRBJ1-4; perhaps TRBD1 as D (5 bases). The V end lost 6 bases, the J end lost 8 bases, and 16 bases lay between the germline ends. CDR3 length equals 13 residues. Germline CDR1 DFQATT, CDR2 SNEGSKA (reference sequence). The CDR3 reads CSALQREGEKLFF. CDR3 coding DNA: TGCAGTGCGCTACAGAGGGAGGGGGAAAAACTGTTTTTT.

Comment on this clonotype: Possible read error: a much larger clone is one base away. The chain uses TRBV7-9 and TRBJ2-1; 7 positions agree with TRBD1. Germline V CDR1 and CDR2: SEHNR, FQNEAQ (reference sequence). This CDR3 has 12 amino acids. The trim removed 2 bases at V and 14 bases at J, leaving 6 bases unmatched. CDR3 in DNA: TGTGCCAGCAGCTTACTTCCGGGACAGAAGTTCTTC. This gives the protein CASSLLPGQKFF. Drawing the rest from reference TRBV7-9 and TRBJ2-1, the complete variable domain is DTGVSQNPRHKITKRGQNVTFRCDPISEHNRLYWYRQTLGQGPEFLTYFQNEAQLEKSRLLSDRFSAERPKGSFSTLEIQRTEQGDSAMYLCASSLLPGQKFFGPGTRLTVL.

This sequence joins TRBV9 and TRBJ2-2; maybe TRBD1 (5 bases). V lost 0 bases, J lost 7 bases, and 7 bases lay in between. In germline, CDR1 is SGDLS, CDR2 YYNGEE. The length of the CDR3 is 13 residues. Here the CDR3 reads CASSVAQGGELFF. CDR3 nucleotides: TGTGCCAGCAGCGTAGCTCAGGGCGGGGAGCTGTTTTTT.

The chain employs TRBV6-4 and TRBJ1-1, with TRBD1 as a possible D gene (5 bases). Germline CDR1 reads MRHNA; CDR2 reads SNTAGT. V dropped 3 bases and J dropped 5 bases, with 10 bases sitting between them. This CDR3 is 13 amino acids long. CDR3 nucleotides: TGTGCCAGCAGTGAGGGTCGGGGGACTGAAGCTTTCTTT. Amino acids: CASSEGRGTEAFF.

This clonotype was recorded many times. The chain employs TRBV11-2 and TRBJ1-6, with D unclear. The length of the CDR3 is 16 residues. The germline CDR1 and CDR2 sequences are SGHAT and FQNNGV. The V end was cut by 5 bases, the J end by 0 bases, with 11 bases between. The CDR3 coding sequence is TGTGCCAGCAGCAGCCATTTGAGCTCCTATAATTCACCCCTCCACTTT. It translates to CASSSHLSSYNSPLHF.

The J gene is TRBJ1-1, the V gene TRBV6-2 or TRBV6-3, with TRBD1 matching 7 bases. This CDR3 is 13 amino acids long. Germline CDR1 is MNHEY and CDR2 is SVGEGT. V shed 2 bases and J 11 bases; nucleotides not matched to a gene: 8. The CDR3 DNA reads as TGTGCCAGCAGTTACCGACAGGGAGAGGTTGCTTTCTTT. It yields the protein CASSYRQGEVAFF.

This clonotype has a count of ten or more. V is TRBV4-1 and J is TRBJ1-5; perhaps TRBD1 as D (5 bases). Germline CDR1 is MGHRA and CDR2 is YSYEKL. Trimming took off 1 base at V and 1 base at J, with 8 bases between the two ends. This CDR3 region has 15 residues. The CDR3 coding sequence is TGCGCCAGCAGCCAAGGTCACAGGAGCAATCAGCCCCAGCATTTT. Translation: CASSQGHRSNQPQHF.

About this clonotype itself: A far larger clone lies a single base away; this is likely a read error. This rearrangement joins TRBV28 to TRBJ2-3; TRBD2 agrees at 8 bases. The end of the DNA fits TRBJ2-7 better, so the J call may be wrong. The CDR3 sequence is 17 residues long. Germline lookup yields CDR1 MDHEN and CDR2 SYDVKM. As DNA, the CDR3 is TGTGCCAGCAGTTGGGGGCTTAGCGGGACCTTAAAAAATGAGCAGTACTTC. This sequence encodes CASSWGLSGTLKNEQYF.

The sample holds many counts of this clonotype. CDR3 protein: CASSFGEFLTPNTGELFF. CDR3 nucleotides: TGTGCCAGCAGCTTCGGCGAGTTTCTGACCCCGAACACCGGGGAGCTGTTTTTT. The rearrangement uses TRBV11-2 and TRBJ2-2; D remains ambiguous. The CDR3 consists of 18 residues. Germline CDR1 reads SGHAT; CDR2 reads FQNNGV. Trimming pared 3 bases from V and 0 bases from J, leaving 17 bases between. Using reference TRBV11-2 and TRBJ2-2 for the parts outside the CDR3, the full variable domain is EAGVAQSPRYKIIEKRQSVAFWCNPISGHATLYWYQQILGQGPKLLIQFQNNGVVDDSQLPKDRFSAERLKGVDSTLKIQPAKLEDSAVYLCASSFGEFLTPNTGELFFGEGSRLTVL.

The J gene is TRBJ2-7, the V gene TRBV20-1; TRBD2 matches at 7 bases. CDR1 is DFQATT and CDR2 is SNEGSKA in the germline V gene (reference sequence). Germline trimming cut 0 bases from V and 4 bases from J; bases unmatched to any gene: 6. The CDR3 is made up of 14 amino acids. CDR3 region: CSARDRTRAYEQYF. CDR3 bases: TGCAGTGCTAGAGATAGGACTAGAGCGTACGAGCAGTACTTC.

The genes are TRBV29-1 and TRBJ1-1; D remains unclear. The ends were cut back, 3 bases at V and 7 bases at J, with 9 bases in the middle. The CDR3 covers 11 residues. Germline assignment: CDR1 SQVTM and CDR2 ANQGSEA. CDR3 sequence: CSVDLGREAFF. The CDR3 DNA follows: TGCAGCGTTGATTTAGGCCGTGAAGCTTTCTTT.

This sequence joins TRBV6-1 and TRBJ2-1, with 9 bases aligning to TRBD2. Germline V gene sequence: CDR1 MNHNS, CDR2 SASEGT. There are 14 residues in the CDR3. The junction had 5 bases not matched to a gene; V was cut back by 7 bases and J by 4 bases. This CDR3 reads CASKPLAGYNEQFF. The CDR3 bases are TGTGCCAGCAAACCCCTAGCGGGGTACAATGAGCAGTTCTTC.

At least ten counts were recorded for this clonotype. The J gene is TRBJ2-7, the V gene TRBV9, with D perhaps assigned TRBD1 or TRBD2 (5 bases each). The germline V gene encodes CDR1 SGDLS and CDR2 YYNGEE. The length of the CDR3 is 15 residues. V shed 3 bases and J shed 4 bases, with 17 bases lying between them. In DNA, the CDR3 is TGTGCCAGCAGCGCCGGGGACGGGCCAGGGTACGAGCAGTACTTC. Amino acid sequence: CASSAGDGPGYEQYF.